This passage covers 19 T cell receptor beta chains from one sample sequenced in a study of blood T cell repertoires in COVID-19. Profiled with immunoSEQ multiplex PCR; TCRdb holds only in-frame clones, not every one. The table shows over 70,000 clones, with 78% occurring only once. Material: peripheral blood. These receptors were obtained from a man between 65 and 85 years old with COVID-19, enrolled during active disease.

This clone was observed a handful of times. The chain recombines TRBV6-6 with TRBJ1-1, with D unresolved. Trimming pared 7 bases from V and 1 base from J, leaving 4 bases between. Germline V gene data show CDR1 as MNHNY and CDR2 as SVGAGI (reference sequence). This CDR3 is built from 11 residues. CDR3: CASIGNTEAFF. The CDR3 region has the DNA TGTGCCAGCATCGGGAACACTGAAGCTTTCTTT.

The genes are TRBV14 and TRBJ1-2, with 11 bases lining up with TRBD1. There are 17 residues in the CDR3. Trimming cost V 5 bases and J 3 bases; bases outside gene matches: 11. Per the germline V gene, CDR1 is SGHDN and CDR2 is FVKESK. In DNA, the CDR3 is TGTGCCAGCAGCTCCTCACCGGGACAGGGGGGCGACTATGGCTACACCTTC. This gives the protein CASSSSPGQGGDYGYTF.

Concerning this clone: A read error may account for a junction end that differs from germline. The V and J genes are TRBV9 and TRBJ2-3, with 11 bases identical to TRBD2. Germline assignment: CDR1 SGDLS and CDR2 YYNGEE. The CDR3 is 15 amino acids. This CDR3 is CASNVAGGSTDTQYF. The DNA for the CDR3 is TGTGCCAGCAACGTAGCGGGGGGGAGCACAGATACGCAGTATTTT.

The rearrangement links TRBV5-5 to TRBJ1-6; D is ambiguous. Per germline, CDR1 SGHKS and CDR2 YYEKEE (reference sequence). V was clipped by 0 bases and J by 9 bases, with 16 bases between them. The CDR3 contains 16 residues. Written as DNA, the CDR3 is TGTGCCAGCAGCTTGGTTTGGCACCGTGCCAGTTCACCCCTCCACTTT. Amino acid sequence: CASSLVWHRASSPLHF.

The chain combines TRBV14 with TRBJ2-4, with TRBD1 matching 7 bases. Per germline, CDR1 SGHDN and CDR2 FVKESK. This CDR3 contains 17 residues. J was trimmed by 1 base and V by 4 bases; bases with no gene match: 10. DNA of the CDR3: TGTGCCAGCAGCCCGGGACAGACCCTTTGGGCCAAAAACATTCAGTACTTC. Translated, it gives CASSPGQTLWAKNIQYF.

The V and J genes are TRBV6-2 or TRBV6-3 and TRBJ2-1, with 9 bases fitting TRBD2. This CDR3 has 14 residues. Germline assignment: CDR1 MNHEY and CDR2 SVGEGT. After removal of 4 bases from V and 9 bases from J, the junction contained 7 bases not matched to a gene. For the CDR3, the DNA is TGTGCCAGCAGTTTGCGGGGGGGTTGGGGTGAGCAGTTCTTC. It specifies CASSLRGGWGEQFF.

This chain uses TRBV5-6 with TRBJ1-1; D is unresolved. The V end lost 5 bases, the J end lost 3 bases, and 8 bases lay between the germline ends. The CDR3 covers 12 residues. CDR1 and CDR2 from the germline V gene are SGHDT and YYEEEE. The CDR3 region has the DNA TGTGCCAGCAGTGCGAGATACACTGAAGCTTTCTTT. Its protein product is CASSARYTEAFF.

The chain recombines TRBV7-6 with TRBJ2-1, with 11 bases identical to TRBD2. J lost 6 bases, V lost 5 bases, and 6 bases had no gene match. Germline V gene data show CDR1 as SGHVS and CDR2 as FNYEAQ. This CDR3 region has 15 residues. The CDR3 here is CASSSSGRASNEQFF. As DNA, the CDR3 is TGTGCCAGCAGCAGTAGCGGGAGGGCCTCCAATGAGCAGTTCTTC.

V usage is TRBV9 and J usage is TRBJ2-5; 7 bases match TRBD1. In germline, CDR1 is SGDLS, CDR2 YYNGEE. The CDR3 length is 15 residues. V trimming: 0 bases; J trimming: 4 bases; junction bases outside the gene matches: 6. The CDR3 spells CASSVATGAPETQYF. CDR3 sequence (DNA): TGTGCCAGCAGCGTAGCTACAGGGGCCCCAGAGACCCAGTACTTC.

This chain joins TRBV6-5 and TRBJ2-7, with D possibly being TRBD1 (6 bases). Trimming took off 2 bases at V and 4 bases at J, with 12 bases between the two ends. CDR1 MNHEY and CDR2 SVGAGI come from the germline V gene. There are 14 residues in the CDR3. CDR3 protein: CASSYAGAGYEQYF. As DNA, the CDR3 is TGTGCCAGCAGTTACGCAGGGGCTGGGTACGAGCAGTACTTC.

This clone was recorded at least ten times. This chain joins TRBV28 and TRBJ2-7; 9 bases fit TRBD1. Germline V CDR1 and CDR2: MDHEN, SYDVKM. There are 16 residues in the CDR3. The ends lost 2 bases at V and 2 bases at J; junction bases unmatched: 7. CDR3 DNA sequence: TGTGCCAGCAGTTTAGAAATGGGACAGGGACCCTACGAGCAGTACTTC. It encodes CASSLEMGQGPYEQYF.

The rearrangement links TRBV5-8 to TRBJ1-2; possible D gene TRBD1, 5 bases. This CDR3 comprises 14 residues. Germline V gives CDR1 SGHTS, CDR2 YDEGEE. Trimming removed 2 bases at V and 4 bases at J, with 12 bases between. The DNA for the CDR3 is TGTGCCAGCAGCTTTGAGGCCGGGGGCTATGGCTACACCTTC. This sequence encodes CASSFEAGGYGYTF.

The V and J genes are TRBV5-4 and TRBJ1-1, with a possible D match to TRBD1 (6 bases). The CDR3 has 13 residues. The germline CDR1 and CDR2 sequences are SGHNT and YYREEE (reference sequence). V dropped 0 bases and J dropped 4 bases, with 7 bases sitting between them. As DNA, the CDR3 is TGTGCCAGCAGCTTGGGCAGGGGCACTGAAGCTTTCTTT. Its translation: CASSLGRGTEAFF. Filled out from reference TRBV5-4 and TRBJ1-1, the complete variable domain reads ETGVTQSPTHLIKTRGQQVTLRCSSQSGHNTVSWYQQALGQGPQFIFQYYREEENGRGNFPPRFSGLQFPNYSSELNVNALELDDSALYLCASSLGRGTEAFFGQGTRLTVV.

The V call is TRBV27, the J call TRBJ2-7; tentatively, D is TRBD1 (6 bases). CDR3 length equals 14 residues. With 5 bases removed from V and 5 bases from J, the gap between germline ends came to 16 bases. The germline CDR1 and CDR2 sequences are MNHEY and SMNVEV (reference sequence). The CDR3 spells CASSPRQGSHEQYF. CDR3 nucleotides: TGTGCCAGCAGTCCCCGGCAGGGGTCCCACGAGCAGTACTTC.

V gene TRBV6-5 combines with J gene TRBJ2-3; possibly TRBD2 for D (7 bases). Germline V CDR1 and CDR2: MNHEY, SVGAGI. This CDR3 comprises 15 residues. V lost 7 bases and J lost 5, with 19 bases in between. For the CDR3, the DNA is TGTGCCAGCAAGCCCCGGGGGGCGCATGGAGATACGCAGTATTTT. Translating gives CASKPRGAHGDTQYF.

This clone was observed many times. V usage is TRBV4-3 and J usage is TRBJ1-2, with D possibly TRBD1 on 6 matching bases. V lost 0 bases, J lost 2 bases, and 10 bases lay in between. Germline values: CDR1 LGHNA, CDR2 YSLEER. This CDR3 has 15 residues. CDR3 loop: CASSQDDGGNYGYTF. In nucleotides, the CDR3 is TGCGCCAGCAGCCAAGATGATGGGGGCAACTATGGCTACACCTTC.

The chain employs TRBV6-6 and TRBJ1-5, with D unclear. The CDR3 length is 14 residues. V lost 6 bases to trimming and J lost 0 bases, with 9 bases between them. Germline loops: CDR1 MNHNY, CDR2 SVGAGI (reference sequence). This CDR3 reads CASSPSTSNQPQHF. The CDR3 DNA reads as TGTGCCAGCAGCCCCTCTACTAGCAATCAGCCCCAGCATTTT.

The chain links TRBV19 to TRBJ1-1; D unclear. Germline loops: CDR1 LNHDA, CDR2 SQIVND (reference sequence). V was trimmed by 5 bases and J by 10 bases, leaving 23 bases between them. The CDR3 contains 15 residues. The CDR3 loop reads CASSGTREWEGRAFF. The CDR3 DNA follows: TGTGCCAGTAGTGGCACCCGGGAGTGGGAGGGCAGAGCTTTCTTT.

The chain links TRBV9 to TRBJ1-3; TRBD1 is a possible D gene (5 bases). CDR1 and CDR2 from the germline V gene are SGDLS and YYNGEE. The CDR3 contains 15 residues. Trimming cost V 4 bases and J 3 bases, with 14 bases left between them. The CDR3 sequence is CASSFGTAVGNTIYF. CDR3 sequence (DNA): TGTGCCAGCAGCTTTGGGACTGCCGTTGGAAACACCATATATTTT.